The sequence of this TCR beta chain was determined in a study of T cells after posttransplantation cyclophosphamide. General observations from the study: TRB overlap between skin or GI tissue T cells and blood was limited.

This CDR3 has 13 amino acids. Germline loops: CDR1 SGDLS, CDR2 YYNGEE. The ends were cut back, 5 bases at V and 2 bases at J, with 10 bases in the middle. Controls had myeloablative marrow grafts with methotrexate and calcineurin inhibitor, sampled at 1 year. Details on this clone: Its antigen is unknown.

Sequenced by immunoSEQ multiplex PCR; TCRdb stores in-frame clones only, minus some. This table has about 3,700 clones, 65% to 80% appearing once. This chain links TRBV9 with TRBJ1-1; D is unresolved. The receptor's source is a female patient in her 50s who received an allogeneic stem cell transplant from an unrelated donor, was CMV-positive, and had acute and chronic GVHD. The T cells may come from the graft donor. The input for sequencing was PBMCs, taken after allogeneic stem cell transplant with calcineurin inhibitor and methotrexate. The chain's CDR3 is CASSYRVNTEAFF. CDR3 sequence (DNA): TGTGCCAGCAGTTATCGGGTCAACACTGAAGCTTTCTTT.